The source of this T cell receptor (beta chain) is a study of T-cell memory formation after mild COVID-19. Study-wide context: Clustering of TCRs was largely donor specific. General study findings and limits: Some clones that responded turned up in pre-infection memory, which suggests that cross-reactive memory joined in. Contracting clones, day 15 to 85, had balanced CD4/CD8, and later expanders favored CD4+.

There are many counts of this clonotype. What it binds is unknown. One end of the junction does not line up with germline, which may come from a read error. Researchers used 5'RACE with constant-segment primers to make TCR alpha and TCR beta cDNA libraries that carry sample barcodes and UMIs. In TCRdb, the 5' RACE reads were re-called with MiXCR into one record per CDR3 protein. The data show more than 35,000 distinct CDR3 sequences, with roughly 9% seen just once and about 12% held by the top ten. Germline-derived CDR1 and CDR2 are SGHTA and FQGTGA. This CDR3 is 18 amino acids long. This receptor was taken from an adult woman who had mild COVID-19 (a few samples of this study predate the infection). Cell type and time point are not known. The sample consisted of PBMCs or a T cell subset sorted from them (not recorded which). This sequence joins TRBV7-3 and TRBJ2-2, with D maybe TRBD1 (6 bases). CDR3 bases: TGTGCCAGCAGCTTACGACCGCCGGGACACCAGAACGCCGGGGAGCTGTTTTTT. As protein: CASSLRPPGHQNAGELFF.